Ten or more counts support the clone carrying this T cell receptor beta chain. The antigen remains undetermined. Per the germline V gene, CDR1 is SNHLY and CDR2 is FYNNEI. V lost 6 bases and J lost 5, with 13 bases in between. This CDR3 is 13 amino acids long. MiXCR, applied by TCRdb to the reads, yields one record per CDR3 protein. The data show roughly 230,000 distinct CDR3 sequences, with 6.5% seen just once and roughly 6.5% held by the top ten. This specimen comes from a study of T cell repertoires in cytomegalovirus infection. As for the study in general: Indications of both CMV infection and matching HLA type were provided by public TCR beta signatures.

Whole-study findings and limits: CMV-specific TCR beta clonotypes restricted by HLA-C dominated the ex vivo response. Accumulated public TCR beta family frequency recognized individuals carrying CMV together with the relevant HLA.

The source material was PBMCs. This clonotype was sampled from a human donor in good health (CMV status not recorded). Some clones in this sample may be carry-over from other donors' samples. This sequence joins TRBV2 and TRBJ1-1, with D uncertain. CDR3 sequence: CASRRDSKTEAFF. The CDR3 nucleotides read TGTGCCAGCAGGAGGGATTCGAAAACTGAAGCTTTCTTT.